Listed below are T cell receptor beta chains from one sample, sequenced in a study of control samples from healthy donors and cancer patients. Clones were read by immunoSEQ multiplex PCR, and TCRdb kept only the in-frame ones, dropping some. The table has 150,000 to 200,000 clones, 90% to 95% seen once; the top ten hold 1.1% to 1.5%. The sequenced material came from blood. The receptors were gathered from a man between 25 and 39 years old in good health. The CDR3 runs from the conserved cysteine through the conserved F or W. The order of the fields is V gene, CDR3 protein.

TRBV5-1	CASSWGDRDQPQHF
TRBV6-5	CASRDSGVHEQYF
TRBV12-5	CASGLDGVGGNTIYF
TRBV18	CASSQGVTGELFF
TRBV5-4	CASSFRAPFTGEQFF
TRBV3-1/TRBV3-2	CASQVAGGRYEQYF
TRBV7-9	CASSLSGSSYNEQFF
TRBV11-2	CASRDSGGASYEQYF
TRBV19	CASSISAGQGYEQFF
TRBV6-5	CASSFGAGGYEQYF
TRBV5-1	CASSLGAGTETQYF
TRBV5-1	CASSLKGQANYGYTF
TRBV4-1	CASSQDQRGLYNEQFF
TRBV27	CASSTTRTHRLGQPQHF
TRBV7-8	CASSSRDPGRDQPQHF
TRBV21-1	CASSLRRGCNYNEQFF
TRBV2	CASSRDRGSTEAFF
TRBV19	CASSIESNQPQHF
TRBV28	CASSLGTSYEQYF